The rows below give T cell receptor beta chains drawn from one sample of a study of T cell responses to AZD1222 COVID-19 vaccine. Produced via immunoSEQ multiplex PCR; TCRdb's table is partial and in-frame only. The sample has 150,000 or so clones; approximately 91% are singletons. This specimen consisted of peripheral blood, obtained 28 days after the second AZD1222 dose. These receptors all come from an adult who received the AZD1222 COVID-19 vaccine. Each CDR3 is given with its conserved first and last residue. The D gene is left open where the match is weak. The size field is filled for only some rows; it gives once, few, many or a size class.

D gene,clone size,J gene,V gene,CDR3 protein,CDR3 DNA
NA,NA,TRBJ1-2,TRBV29-1,CSVDAGYYGYTF,TGCAGCGTTGATGCCGGGTACTATGGCTACACCTTC
NA,NA,TRBJ2-7,TRBV29-1,CSVNSATYEQYF,TGCAGCGTGAATAGCGCGACCTACGAGCAGTACTTC
TRBD1,NA,TRBJ2-3,TRBV6-5,CASSYGDSFFTDTQYF,TGTGCCAGCAGTTACGGGGACAGCTTCTTCACAGATACGCAGTATTTT
NA,NA,TRBJ1-5,TRBV19,CASSTWRSNQPQHF,TGTGCCAGTAGTACATGGAGAAGCAATCAGCCCCAGCATTTT
NA,NA,TRBJ2-5,TRBV5-4,CASSYFGWGSPETQYF,TGTGCCAGCAGCTACTTCGGGTGGGGGAGTCCAGAGACCCAGTACTTC
NA,NA,TRBJ2-2,TRBV4-1,CASSQDINVNTGELFF,TGCGCCAGCAGCCAAGATATAAACGTGAACACCGGGGAGCTGTTTTTT
NA,NA,TRBJ1-2,TRBV2,CASSENGHYGYTF,TGTGCCAGCAGTGAAAACGGACACTATGGCTACACCTTC
NA,NA,TRBJ1-5,TRBV28,CASSLGGPLPQHF,TGTGCCAGCAGTTTAGGCGGACCTTTGCCCCAGCATTTT
TRBD2,NA,TRBJ2-3,TRBV5-4,CASSPAGGGDTQYF,TGTGCCAGCAGCCCGGCGGGGGGGGGAGATACGCAGTATTTT
NA,NA,TRBJ1-3,TRBV6-5,CASSYLGSSGNTIYF,TGTGCCAGCAGTTACCTTGGGAGCTCTGGAAACACCATATATTTT
NA,NA,TRBJ1-4,TRBV2,CASSDREGGEKLFF,TGTGCCAGCAGTGATCGGGAGGGTGGTGAAAAACTGTTTTTT
TRBD1,NA,TRBJ2-7,TRBV5-1,CASNNPAGGEQYF,TGCGCCAGCAACAACCCAGCAGGGGGCGAGCAGTACTTC
NA,NA,TRBJ1-6,TRBV14,CASSQDHYSPLHF,TGTGCCAGCAGCCAAGATCATTATTCACCCCTCCACTTT
NA,NA,TRBJ1-1,TRBV5-5,CASSGTGTPNTEAFF,TGTGCCAGCAGCGGAACCGGGACACCGAACACTGAAGCTTTCTTT
NA,NA,TRBJ2-1,TRBV21-1,CASSKAGSYNEQFF,TGTGCCAGCAGCAAAGCGGGTTCCTACAATGAGCAGTTCTTC
NA,NA,TRBJ1-5,TRBV9,CASSVEVGPHQPQHF,TGTGCCAGCAGCGTAGAAGTGGGTCCGCATCAGCCCCAGCATTTT
TRBD1,NA,TRBJ2-7,TRBV28,CASSLPRTGLYEQYF,TGTGCCAGCAGTTTACCCCGGACAGGCTTGTACGAGCAGTACTTC
NA,NA,TRBJ1-3,TRBV30,CAWERGNTIYF,TGTGCCTGGGAGAGAGGAAACACCATATATTTT
NA,NA,TRBJ1-6,TRBV7-9,CASSLYGAASYNSPLHF,TGTGCCAGCAGCTTATATGGGGCAGCCTCCTATAATTCACCCCTCCACTTT
NA,few,TRBJ1-5,TRBV12-3/TRBV12-4,CASSLYGAQPQHF,TGTGCCAGCAGTTTATATGGGGCTCAGCCCCAGCATTTT
NA,NA,TRBJ1-2,TRBV19,CASSIWEGHGYTF,TGTGCCAGTAGTATTTGGGAGGGTCATGGCTACACCTTC
TRBD2,NA,TRBJ2-7,TRBV5-5,CASSLAARDLEASGYEQYF,TGTGCCAGCAGCTTGGCGGCCCGAGATCTTGAGGCTAGCGGGTACGAGCAGTACTTC
NA,NA,TRBJ1-4,TRBV29-1,CSALGRLTNEKLFF,TGCAGCGCCTTGGGCCGTTTAACTAATGAAAAACTGTTTTTT
NA,NA,TRBJ2-7,TRBV23-1,CASSQSLRNSSYEQYF,TGCGCCAGCAGTCAAAGCCTCAGGAACAGCTCCTACGAGCAGTACTTC
NA,NA,TRBJ2-1,TRBV4-2,CASSQSTVSSYNEQFF,TGTGCCAGCAGCCAATCGACCGTGAGCTCCTACAATGAGCAGTTCTTC
TRBD2,NA,TRBJ2-7,TRBV30,CAWGTGLAGGHQYF,TGTGCCTGGGGAACAGGGCTAGCGGGAGGGCACCAGTACTTC
TRBD1,NA,TRBJ1-5,TRBV19,CASKRDRESQPQHF,TGTGCCAGTAAGAGAGACAGGGAATCTCAGCCCCAGCATTTT
NA,NA,TRBJ2-1,TRBV10-3,CAIGDYNEQFF,TGTGCCATCGGGGATTACAATGAGCAGTTCTTC
NA,NA,TRBJ1-3,TRBV6-1,CASSEGYGTGGNTIYF,TGTGCCAGCAGTGAAGGATATGGGACCGGTGGAAACACCATATATTTT
TRBD1,NA,TRBJ1-1,TRBV9,CASSPRTGGNTEAFF,TGTGCCAGCAGCCCAAGGACAGGGGGGAACACTGAAGCTTTCTTT
NA,NA,TRBJ1-2,TRBV7-9,CASSFRGFYGYTF,TGTGCCAGCAGCTTTAGAGGCTTCTATGGCTACACCTTC
NA,NA,TRBJ1-2,TRBV12-3/TRBV12-4,CASSNGGVYGYTF,TGTGCCAGCAGCAACGGGGGCGTTTATGGCTACACCTTC
NA,NA,TRBJ2-5,TRBV30,CAWSVQGETQYF,TGTGCCTGGAGTGTACAAGGAGAGACCCAGTACTTC
TRBD1,NA,TRBJ1-3,TRBV9,CASSIDRGPGNTIYF,TGTGCCAGCAGTATCGACAGGGGACCTGGAAACACCATATATTTT
NA,once,TRBJ1-1,TRBV5-1,CASSPGGGANTEAFF,TGCGCCAGCTCCCCTGGCGGGGGGGCTAACACTGAAGCTTTCTTT
TRBD2,NA,TRBJ2-7,TRBV7-8,CASSTRAGKVTTRPHEQYF,TGTGCCAGCAGCACCCGAGCGGGGAAGGTAACAACTAGGCCCCACGAGCAGTACTTC
TRBD1,few,TRBJ2-2,TRBV6-1,CASSEPRDSWNTGELFF,TGTGCCAGCAGTGAACCTCGGGACAGTTGGAACACCGGGGAGCTGTTTTTT
TRBD1,NA,TRBJ1-4,TRBV6-5,CASKRTGSAEKLFF,TGTGCCAGCAAACGGACAGGATCGGCGGAAAAACTGTTTTTT
TRBD1,NA,TRBJ1-1,TRBV10-3,CAQSRTGDTEAFF,TGTGCCCAGTCGAGGACAGGGGACACTGAAGCTTTCTTT
NA,NA,TRBJ1-1,TRBV4-1,CASSSDPNRVETEAFF,TGCGCCAGCAGCTCAGATCCTAACCGGGTTGAGACTGAAGCTTTCTTT
TRBD1,NA,TRBJ1-1,TRBV18,CASSPDAGDRQAFF,TGTGCCAGCTCACCCGATGCAGGGGACAGGCAGGCTTTCTTT
TRBD2,once,TRBJ2-3,TRBV7-2,CASSLAGLAGFTDTQYF,TGTGCCAGCAGCTTAGCCGGACTAGCGGGCTTCACAGATACGCAGTATTTT
TRBD1,NA,TRBJ2-2,TRBV6-5,CASSYLGTGNTGELFF,TGTGCCAGCAGTTACCTGGGGACAGGGAACACCGGGGAGCTGTTTTTT
NA,NA,TRBJ1-1,TRBV28,CASSFGAMNTEAFF,TGTGCCAGCAGTTTCGGGGCGATGAACACTGAAGCTTTCTTT
TRBD2,once,TRBJ2-7,TRBV6-5,CASRVGLASEQYF,TGTGCCAGCAGAGTGGGACTAGCCAGCGAGCAGTACTTC
NA,NA,TRBJ2-7,TRBV6-5,CASSAPYEQYF,TGTGCCAGCAGCGCTCCCTACGAGCAGTACTTC
NA,NA,TRBJ2-7,TRBV4-1,CASSLQGGYEQYF,TGCGCCAGCAGCCTCCAGGGAGGATACGAGCAGTACTTC
NA,few,TRBJ1-2,TRBV5-5,CASSSGTLRDTF,TGTGCCAGCAGCTCTGGGACACTCCGGGACACCTTC
NA,NA,TRBJ2-3,TRBV5-1,CASRGASTDTQYF,TGCGCCAGTCGGGGCGCTAGCACAGATACGCAGTATTTT
NA,once,TRBJ1-2,TRBV28,CATSSVLVYGYTF,TGTGCCACCTCCAGCGTTTTGGTCTATGGCTACACCTTC
NA,few,TRBJ1-1,TRBV12-3/TRBV12-4,CASSLGPNTEAFF,TGTGCCAGCAGTTTAGGTCCTAACACTGAAGCTTTCTTT
TRBD1,NA,TRBJ1-2,TRBV5-6,CASSFRQGKSLYGYTF,TGTGCCAGCAGCTTCAGACAGGGCAAGAGCCTCTATGGCTACACCTTC
NA,NA,TRBJ2-2,TRBV28,CASSLPGSTGELFF,TGTGCCAGCAGTTTGCCCGGGTCCACCGGGGAGCTGTTTTTT